This T cell receptor beta chain emerged from a study of cytomegalovirus exposure and HLA in healthy donors. Study-level background: Unique TCRs numbering some 93 million, obtained from HLA-typed donors, made up an early data release. Points from the study as a whole: The authors later linked a missense DCLRE1C variant to TCR beta V- and J-gene trimming.

Looked up from germline, CDR1 is SGHTA and CDR2 is FQGNSA. This CDR3 is 17 amino acids long. V lost 5 bases and J 5 bases, leaving 22 bases between the germline ends. Points on this clone: Its cognate antigen is unknown.

PCR used 60 Vbeta primers and 13 Jbeta primers. Repertoires were generated with immunoSEQ multiplex PCR, while TCRdb's copy carries only in-frame clones and drops some. Of 150,000 or so clones in the sample, 79% were seen once. This TCR was sampled from a woman aged 35 to 49 in good health and CMV-seropositive. The chain employs TRBV7-2 and TRBJ2-1; tentative D call: TRBD2 (6 bases). The sample taken for sequencing was PBMCs. The DNA for the CDR3 is TGTGCCAGCAGCCCGCGCTCTATAGCGGCATTAAACAATGAGCAGTTCTTC. It yields the protein CASSPRSIAALNNEQFF.